The 28 T cell receptor beta chains given below trace back to one sample, sequenced in a study of Tregs in tolerant kidney transplant recipients. Profiling relied on immunoSEQ multiplex PCR, and the TCRdb table lists in-frame clones only, not all of them. The data show about 110,000 clones, almost 90% seen once. This sample comprised CD4+ T cells from blood, obtained before the transplant. The receptors were gathered from a human donor who received a combined kidney and bone marrow transplant.

This clone appeared a few times. The chain combines TRBV7-2 with TRBJ1-1; 7 nucleotides align to TRBD1. The CDR3 is 14 residues long. Germline assignment: CDR1 SGHTA and CDR2 FQGNSA. Germline trimming cut 5 bases from V and 1 base from J; bases unmatched to any gene: 4. CDR3 coding DNA: TGTGCCAGCAGCGGGCGGACAGGGAACACTGAAGCTTTCTTT. Its protein is CASSGRTGNTEAFF.

The chain carries TRBV7-6 and TRBJ1-3; D gene uncertain. CDR1 and CDR2 (germline): SGHVS, FNYEAQ. The CDR3 extends over 13 amino acids. V was shortened by 5 bases and J by 2 bases, with 7 bases between the two germline ends. CDR3 coding DNA: TGTGCCAGCAGCGGGAGCCCTGGAAACACCATATATTTT. It yields the protein CASSGSPGNTIYF.

V gene TRBV5-4 combines with J gene TRBJ1-1; D gene ambiguous. Trimming removed 3 bases at V and 3 bases at J, with 12 bases between. This CDR3 region has 14 residues. Germline V gives CDR1 SGHNT, CDR2 YYREEE (reference sequence). CDR3 DNA sequence: TGTGCCAGCAGCTCCCGGACTTTAGACACTGAAGCTTTCTTT. Amino acid sequence: CASSSRTLDTEAFF.

V and J are TRBV18 and TRBJ2-1, with D maybe TRBD1 (6 bases). The CDR3 runs 16 residues. Deletions cut 3 bases from V and 5 bases from J, with 17 bases between. Per the germline V gene, CDR1 is KGHSH and CDR2 is LQKENI. CDR3 sequence reads: CASSPSRQVSDNEQFF. CDR3 coding DNA: TGTGCCAGCTCACCTTCTAGACAGGTCTCGGACAATGAGCAGTTCTTC.

This rearrangement joins TRBV6-1 to TRBJ2-4; D uncertain. V was cut by 2 bases and J by 0 bases, with 11 bases left in between. This CDR3 is 16 amino acids long. CDR1 and CDR2 from the germline V gene are MNHNS and SASEGT. CDR3 protein: CASSELTSLAKNIQYF. The CDR3 bases are TGTGCCAGCAGTGAATTGACATCACTAGCCAAAAACATTCAGTACTTC.

This chain uses TRBV4-2 with TRBJ1-3; D remains unclear. The CDR3 loop spans 16 amino acids. Trimming cost V 0 bases and J 0 bases, with 9 bases left between them. The V gene's germline CDR1 is LGHNA and CDR2 YNFKEQ. This chain's CDR3 is CASSQDAANSGNTIYF. CDR3 coding DNA: TGTGCCAGCAGCCAAGATGCGGCTAACTCTGGAAACACCATATATTTT.

This chain connects TRBV18 to TRBJ2-1; 8 bases map to TRBD2. Germline V gene sequence: CDR1 KGHSH, CDR2 LQKENI. CDR3 size: 15 residues. With V trimmed by 2 bases and J by 2 bases, 2 bases remained unmatched. CDR3 protein: CASSPFSGTYNEQFF. For the CDR3, the DNA is TGTGCCAGCTCACCATTTAGCGGGACCTACAATGAGCAGTTCTTC.

The rearrangement links TRBV5-1 to TRBJ2-1; 7 bases are a match to TRBD1. The CDR3 length is 14 residues. V shed 0 bases, J shed 8 bases, and the junction held 5 bases outside the gene matches. CDR1 SGHRS and CDR2 YFSETQ come from the germline V gene. DNA for the CDR3: TGCGCCAGCAGCTTGGGACAGGGTGGCGATGAGCAGTTCTTC. This sequence encodes CASSLGQGGDEQFF. Together with reference TRBV5-1 and TRBJ2-1, the CDR3 gives the full variable domain: KAGVTQTPRYLIKTRGQQVTLSCSPISGHRSVSWYQQTPGQGLQFLFEYFSETQRNKGNFPGRFSGRQFSNSRSEMNVSTLELGDSALYLCASSLGQGGDEQFFGPGTRLTVL.

J is TRBJ2-7 and V is TRBV11-2; perhaps TRBD1 as D (5 bases). CDR3 length equals 12 residues. Between the trimmed V and J ends, which lost 6 bases and 6 bases, there was a span of 12 bases. Germline V gene data show CDR1 as SGHAT and CDR2 as FQNNGV. The CDR3 region is CASSLQGSEQYF. The CDR3 DNA reads TGTGCCAGCAGTTTGCAGGGTTCCGAGCAGTACTTC.

The V call is TRBV7-2, the J call TRBJ2-7; 9 positions agree with TRBD2. The CDR3 contains 15 residues. The V gene end was trimmed by 5 bases and the J gene end by 2 bases; junction bases not matched to a gene: 7. CDR1 is SGHTA, CDR2 FQGNSA, per germline. The CDR3 region is CASSISGSSPYEQYF. In DNA form, the CDR3 reads TGTGCCAGCAGCATTAGCGGGAGCTCCCCCTACGAGCAGTACTTC.

The chain links TRBV7-2 to TRBJ2-5, with 10 nucleotides matching TRBD2. Losses at the gene ends were 5 bases for V and 7 bases for J; bases not matched to a gene: 10. The CDR3 extends over 15 amino acids. Germline CDR1 reads SGHTA; CDR2 reads FQGNSA. This chain's CDR3 is CASSEGAGGRGTQYF. In DNA form, the CDR3 reads TGTGCCAGCAGCGAAGGAGCGGGGGGGCGTGGGACCCAGTACTTC.

V gene TRBV2 combines with J gene TRBJ2-1, with 11 bases that match TRBD2. Germline trimming cut 8 bases from V and 1 base from J; bases unmatched to any gene: 4. The CDR3 totals 15 residues. The germline gives CDR1 SNHLY, CDR2 FYNNEI. The CDR3 is CASGTSGGSYNEQFF. For the CDR3, the DNA is TGTGCCAGCGGAACTAGCGGGGGTTCCTACAATGAGCAGTTCTTC.

The V gene is TRBV18, the J gene TRBJ2-7; 11 positions agree with TRBD1. Germline V gene sequence: CDR1 KGHSH, CDR2 LQKENI. V trimming: 3 bases; J trimming: 5 bases; junction bases outside the gene matches: 12. This CDR3 region has 17 residues. CDR3 nucleotide sequence: TGTGCCAGCTCACCGAAAGTAACCGGGACAGGGGGAAACGAGCAGTACTTC. Its protein is CASSPKVTGTGGNEQYF.

The rearrangement links TRBV19 to TRBJ1-5; no definite D call. This CDR3 region has 14 residues. Trimming pared 2 bases from V and 0 bases from J, leaving 5 bases between. The germline V gene encodes CDR1 LNHDA and CDR2 SQIVND (reference sequence). The CDR3 reads CASSIQYSNQPQHF. In DNA, the CDR3 is TGTGCCAGTAGTATACAGTATAGCAATCAGCCCCAGCATTTT.

The chain is built from TRBV7-2 and TRBJ2-1, with 9 bases fitting TRBD2. CDR1 is SGHTA, CDR2 FQGNSA, per germline. This CDR3 contains 15 residues. Losses at the gene ends were 2 bases for V and 5 bases for J; bases not matched to a gene: 4. Written as DNA, the CDR3 is TGTGCCAGCAGCTTAAAAGCGGGAGGTAACAATGAGCAGTTCTTC. Translated, it gives CASSLKAGGNNEQFF. The whole variable domain, remainder taken from reference TRBV7-2 and TRBJ2-1, is GAGVSQSPSNKVTEKGKDVELRCDPISGHTALYWYRQSLGQGLEFLIYFQGNSAPDKSGLPSDRFSAERTGGSVSTLTIQRTQQEDSAVYLCASSLKAGGNNEQFFGPGTRLTVL.

The CDR3 nucleotides are TGTGCCAGCAGTGAACAGGGGGCGTATGAAAAACTGTTTTTT. It specifies CASSEQGAYEKLFF. The genes are TRBV6-1 and TRBJ1-4; 8 bases line up with TRBD1. Germline CDR1 reads MNHNS; CDR2 reads SASEGT. The CDR3 has 14 residues. Trimming cost V 2 bases and J 6 bases; bases outside gene matches: 2.

This clone came up a few times. The CDR3 DNA sequence: TGTGCCAGCTGTTCAGACAGGGACATTGAAAAACTGTTTTTT. Its protein product is CASCSDRDIEKLFF. The rearrangement uses TRBV7-2 and TRBJ1-4, with TRBD1 identical over 7 bases. The germline CDR1 and CDR2 sequences are SGHTA and FQGNSA. J was trimmed by 7 bases and V by 8 bases; bases with no gene match: 10. The length of the CDR3 is 14 residues.

The chain carries TRBV9 and TRBJ2-1; D not resolved. The CDR3 is made up of 14 amino acids. Germline V gene sequence: CDR1 SGDLS, CDR2 YYNGEE. Trimming took 0 bases from V and 7 from J, leaving 11 bases between them. The CDR3 DNA follows: TGTGCCAGCAGCGTAGGGCCCCTCGGGAATGAGCAGTTCTTC. Protein: CASSVGPLGNEQFF.

The genes are TRBV28 and TRBJ1-5, with a weak D call TRBD1 (6 bases). CDR1 and CDR2 (germline): MDHEN, SYDVKM. The CDR3 loop spans 16 amino acids. V lost 6 bases and J lost 1, with 16 bases in between. CDR3 residues: CASRNWGTRSNQPQHF. CDR3 DNA sequence: TGTGCCAGCAGGAATTGGGGGACACGAAGCAATCAGCCCCAGCATTTT.

The chain employs TRBV11-1 and TRBJ1-1; perhaps TRBD1 as D (6 bases). The CDR3 sequence is 15 residues long. Germline assignment: CDR1 SGHAT and CDR2 FQDESV (reference sequence). Deletions cut 5 bases from V and 1 base from J, with 14 bases between. CDR3 nucleotide sequence: TGTGCCAGCAGCCTCCGGGACATAGGGAACACTGAAGCTTTCTTT. Amino acids: CASSLRDIGNTEAFF.

The rearrangement joins TRBV27 to TRBJ2-1, with D maybe TRBD2 (5 bases). This CDR3 contains 13 residues. Per germline, CDR1 MNHEY and CDR2 SMNVEV (reference sequence). V was cut by 10 bases and J by 8 bases, with 18 bases left in between. This CDR3 is CATRQAAGHEQFF. The CDR3 DNA is TGTGCCACACGCCAGGCCGCGGGCCATGAGCAGTTCTTC.

The CDR3 here is CASSTGMDQPQHF. Written as DNA, the CDR3 is TGTGCCAGCAGTACAGGGATGGATCAGCCCCAGCATTTT. The chain joins TRBV7-2 to TRBJ1-5; the D gene is possibly TRBD1 (6 bases). CDR1 and CDR2 from the germline V gene are SGHTA and FQGNSA. Between the trimmed V and J ends, which lost 6 bases and 5 bases, there was a span of 11 bases. The CDR3 loop spans 13 amino acids.

The chain is built from TRBV5-1 and TRBJ2-1; D is undetermined. V lost 2 bases, J lost 2 bases, and 5 bases lay in between. CDR1 is SGHRS and CDR2 is YFSETQ in the germline V gene. The CDR3 runs 13 residues. CDR3 DNA sequence: TGCGCCAGCAGCTTACAAGCCTACAATGAGCAGTTCTTC. Protein sequence: CASSLQAYNEQFF.

The chain couples TRBV6-1 to TRBJ1-2; possible D gene TRBD1, 6 bases. The CDR3 loop spans 13 amino acids. CDR1 is MNHNS, CDR2 SASEGT, per germline. V was cut by 6 bases and J by 7 bases, with 15 bases left in between. For the CDR3, the DNA is TGTGCCAGCAGCCCAACAGGGTATGGTGGCTACACCTTC. Its translation: CASSPTGYGGYTF.

The chain has TRBV7-2 and TRBJ1-2; 7 bases fit TRBD1. The CDR3 sequence is 15 residues long. V shed 4 bases, J shed 3 bases, and the junction held 8 bases outside the gene matches. Germline CDR1 and CDR2: SGHTA and FQGNSA. The CDR3 nucleotides read TGTGCCAGCAGCTCGGGCAGGGGGTGGGACTATGGCTACACCTTC. This encodes CASSSGRGWDYGYTF.

This clone appeared once. The genes are TRBV19 and TRBJ1-1, with a weak D call TRBD1 (5 bases). Trimming stripped 3 bases from V and 4 bases from J, with 12 bases between. This CDR3 comprises 14 residues. CDR1 and CDR2 from the germline V gene are LNHDA and SQIVND (reference sequence). The CDR3: CASSIGGLGTEAFF. CDR3 DNA sequence: TGTGCCAGTAGTATTGGGGGGTTGGGCACTGAAGCTTTCTTT.

Only a few counts were recorded for this clone. The chain joins TRBV9 to TRBJ2-1; possible D gene TRBD1, 6 bases. Trimming shortened V by 3 bases and J by 1 base, and 11 bases separated the two germline ends. Germline CDR1 is SGDLS and CDR2 is YYNGEE. The CDR3 has 15 residues. The CDR3 loop reads CASSATTGSYNEQFF. The DNA of the CDR3 is TGTGCCAGCAGCGCGACGACAGGTTCCTACAATGAGCAGTTCTTC.

In DNA, the CDR3 is TGTGCCATCAGCATGGACAGCACTGAAGCTTTCTTT. Translating gives CAISMDSTEAFF. The J gene is TRBJ1-1, the V gene TRBV10-3; weak D call: TRBD1 (6 bases). CDR3 length equals 12 residues. Trimming took off 6 bases at V and 4 bases at J, with 9 bases between the two ends. The germline V gene has CDR1 ENHRY and CDR2 SYGVKD.